This T cell receptor (beta chain) was observed in a study of post-analysis software for immune sequencing data (dated by TCRdb to between 2014 and 2017). At the level of the whole study: Disease courses on record covered relapsing-remitting, secondary progressive and progressive-relapsing multiple sclerosis, though some patients had no subtype annotation. Patient repertoires were compared against roughly 12 previously published healthy control repertoires from donors aged about 6 to 26 years. A subset of samples was prepared in parallel using single-end sample barcoding, then pooled and co-amplified after Illumina adapter ligation. Broad study findings and their caveats: Strong co-clustering of samples prepared in the same batch was shown by direct clustering with F measure, prompting a batch-effect correction. The multiple sclerosis patient group was slightly younger than the control group. Significantly lower normalized Chao1 diversity was found in multiple sclerosis patients than in controls, suggesting substantial peripheral T-cell clonal expansion. Patients showed significantly higher frequencies than controls for a handful of TRBV segments, among them TRBV5-6, TRBV5-1 and TRBV20-1.

The count of this clonotype is one. This clone's antigen is unknown. It has no much larger one-base neighbor in the sample; base qualities were not kept. Library generation was performed with PCR. Data came from an Illumina HiSeq 2500. To reduce PCR and sequencing biases, unique molecular identifiers were built into the TCR beta cDNA libraries. Every 1 to 10 million input T cells yielded 500,000 or so cDNA molecules, meaning each molecule approximated one T cell. The same protocol used for the earlier healthy control dataset was applied to prepare and sequence the patient libraries. Samples belonging to the same batch were prepared together, multiplexed and sequenced on a shared HiSeq lane. In the original analysis: Raw barcoded reads were processed with MIGEC, discarding single-read molecular identifier groups before consensus assembly and CDR3 extraction. VDJtools was used for post-analysis of the clonotype tables, and diversity was normalized by down-sampling every dataset to the size of the smallest sample. In repertoire overlap clustering, CDR3 amino acid sequences, but not nucleotide sequences, were matched to correct batch-related cross-sample contamination. The public reads were run again by TCRdb, first through fastp at Q25 and then through MiXCR, and only productive beta chains were kept. Each CDR3 protein appears once, grouped with its most common genes and DNA. The V and J calls were determined by TCRdb, not by the authors. Recorded for this sample are 500,000 to 600,000 distinct CDR3 sequences; about 40% of them occurred a single time. Roughly 1.8% of the sample is held by the ten biggest clonotypes.

The CDR1 and CDR2 encoded by the germline V gene are MDHEN and SYDVKM. The CDR3 covers 14 residues, taking in both the cysteine and the phenylalanine. Only CDR3 DNA is held: 42 bases, read in frame from base 1. V is reduced by 3 bases and J by 3 bases, leaving a spacing of 11 bases between them. To demonstrate the VDJtools post-analysis software, the study profiled TCR beta repertoires from the peripheral blood of under 15 young patients with multiple sclerosis. Multiple sclerosis patients were children and adolescents aged roughly 6 to 16 years. The chain is assembled from TRBV28 and TRBJ2-5; a tentative D match to TRBD2 spans 5 bases. Sequenced sample: blood. This sequence was found in a girl under 18 with multiple sclerosis. The CDR3 region: CASSFGLLEETQYF. The DNA reads TGTGCCAGCAGTTTTGGACTCTTGGAAGAGACCCAGTACTTC.